Listed here are 23 T cell receptor beta chains from one sample, sequenced in a study of cytomegalovirus exposure and HLA in healthy donors. The PCR used 60 Vbeta and 13 Jbeta primers. Generated by immunoSEQ multiplex PCR, the TCRdb table keeps only in-frame clones and is missing some. The ten most abundant clones cover about 0.8% of a sample with 150,000 to 200,000 clones. Sequencing used PBMCs. Receptors were obtained from a woman between 18 and 29 years old in good health and CMV-seropositive.

J is TRBJ2-7 and V is TRBV4-1; D perhaps matches TRBD1 (6 bases). Looked up from germline, CDR1 is MGHRA and CDR2 is YSYEKL. The CDR3 loop spans 15 amino acids. Deletions cut 4 bases from V and 3 bases from J, with 16 bases between. CDR3 sequence reads: CASSLRQVGNYEQYF. CDR3 DNA sequence: TGCGCCAGCAGCCTCCGACAGGTCGGGAACTACGAGCAGTACTTC.

This rearrangement joins TRBV30 to TRBJ2-1; TRBD2 is a possible D gene (5 bases). The CDR3 has 13 amino acids. Between the trimmed V and J ends, which lost 0 bases and 14 bases, there was a span of 17 bases. CDR1 is GTSNPN, CDR2 SVGIG, per germline (reference sequence). CDR3 sequence reads: CAWSVDNGEFEFF. The CDR3 DNA follows: TGTGCCTGGAGTGTAGATAACGGGGAATTCGAGTTCTTC. The whole variable domain, filled in from reference TRBV30 and TRBJ2-1, reads SQTIHQWPATLVQPVGSPLSLECTVEGTSNPNLYWYRQAAGRGLQLLFYSVGIGQISSEVPQNLSASRPQDRQFILSSKKLLLSDSGFYLCAWSVDNGEFEFFGPGTRLTVL.

V and J are TRBV5-1 and TRBJ2-1; perhaps TRBD2 as D (6 bases). Germline CDR1 SGHRS, CDR2 YFSETQ. The ends were cut back, 0 bases at V and 9 bases at J, with 16 bases in the middle. CDR3 length: 15 amino acids. CDR3 region: CASSLEGSGLGEQFF. DNA for the CDR3: TGCGCCAGCAGCTTGGAGGGCAGCGGGCTAGGTGAGCAGTTCTTC.

The genes are TRBV6-5 and TRBJ1-5; no firm D call. V lost 4 bases and J 6 bases, leaving 10 bases between the germline ends. The CDR3 loop spans 13 amino acids. CDR1 and CDR2 from the germline V gene are MNHEY and SVGAGI. The CDR3 DNA is TGTGCCAGCAGTTCTACCAGGCGTCAGCCCCAGCATTTT. Encoded protein: CASSSTRRQPQHF.

V and J are TRBV6-5 and TRBJ1-4; D not certain. The CDR3 covers 15 residues. V was shortened by 1 base and J by 0 bases, with 6 bases between the two germline ends. Per germline, CDR1 MNHEY and CDR2 SVGAGI. CDR3 coding DNA: TGTGCCAGCAGTTACTTTTCTGCAACTAATGAAAAACTGTTTTTT. Its translation: CASSYFSATNEKLFF.

This chain connects TRBV19 to TRBJ1-1, with TRBD1 identical over 9 bases. Germline CDR1 and CDR2: LNHDA and SQIVND (reference sequence). This CDR3 is 16 amino acids long. The trim removed 4 bases at V and 1 base at J, leaving 7 bases unmatched. The CDR3 sequence: CASSTGGQGPNTEAFF. The DNA of the CDR3 is TGTGCCAGTAGTACCGGAGGACAGGGGCCGAACACTGAAGCTTTCTTT.

The V and J genes are TRBV15 and TRBJ1-2; 8 nucleotides match TRBD1. This CDR3 spans 12 amino acids. From germline, CDR1 is LNHNV and CDR2 YYDKDF (reference sequence). V trimming: 11 bases; J trimming: 3 bases; junction bases outside the gene matches: 5. This CDR3 reads CAASTGDYGYTF. Written as DNA, the CDR3 is TGTGCCGCGTCGACAGGGGACTATGGCTACACCTTC.

DNA for the CDR3: TGTGCCAGCAGCTTGGGGTCAGGGGTTCAGCCCCAGCATTTT. It translates to CASSLGSGVQPQHF. The chain links TRBV7-9 to TRBJ1-5; a possible D gene is TRBD1 (6 bases). CDR3 length: 14 amino acids. Germline V gene data show CDR1 as SEHNR and CDR2 as FQNEAQ (reference sequence). V lost 3 bases and J lost 6, with 12 bases in between.

The chain is built from TRBV2 and TRBJ1-3; no clear D gene. V was cut by 4 bases and J by 0 bases, with 10 bases left in between. The V gene's germline CDR1 is SNHLY and CDR2 FYNNEI. The CDR3 contains 15 residues. CDR3 in DNA: TGTGCCAGCAGTGCAGGTCGGTCCTCTGGAAACACCATATATTTT. Translation: CASSAGRSSGNTIYF. The full variable domain, its missing parts supplied by reference TRBV2 and TRBJ1-3, is EPEVTQTPSHQVTQMGQEVILRCVPISNHLYFYWYRQILGQKVEFLVSFYNNEISEKSEIFDDQFSVERPDGSNFTLKIRSTKLEDSAMYFCASSAGRSSGNTIYFGEGSWLTVV.

This chain uses TRBV4-1 with TRBJ2-7; TRBD2 matches 11 bases. V shed 6 bases, J shed 1 base, and the junction held 5 bases outside the gene matches. Germline assignment: CDR1 MGHRA and CDR2 YSYEKL. CDR3 size: 15 residues. The CDR3: CASRTGTSGSYEQYF. The CDR3 coding sequence is TGCGCCAGCAGGACCGGGACTAGCGGTTCCTACGAGCAGTACTTC.

V and J are TRBV10-3 and TRBJ1-1; D is possibly TRBD1 (6 bases). Trimming took 5 bases from V and 7 from J, leaving 8 bases between them. The CDR3 has 11 residues. Germline values: CDR1 ENHRY, CDR2 SYGVKD. The CDR3 loop reads CAISPDSEAFF. The CDR3 region has the DNA TGTGCCATCAGTCCGGACAGTGAAGCTTTCTTT.

The V gene is TRBV18, the J gene TRBJ2-1; 8 bases map to TRBD2. This CDR3 region has 16 residues. Germline-derived CDR1 and CDR2 are KGHSH and LQKENI. The V segment lost 6 bases and the J segment 4 bases; nucleotides outside the gene matches: 11. CDR3: CASSQYSGEPYNEQFF. The CDR3 DNA reads as TGTGCCAGCTCCCAATATAGCGGGGAACCTTACAATGAGCAGTTCTTC.

The chain links TRBV5-4 to TRBJ2-5; D gene unclear. The CDR3 consists of 14 residues. Deletions cut 1 base from V and 4 bases from J, with 11 bases between. The germline gives CDR1 SGHNT, CDR2 YYREEE (reference sequence). The CDR3 reads CASSLNPSRETQYF. The CDR3 region has the DNA TGTGCCAGCAGCTTGAACCCAAGCCGAGAGACCCAGTACTTC.

This chain links TRBV5-1 with TRBJ2-5, with 7 bases that match TRBD1. Germline V gives CDR1 SGHRS, CDR2 YFSETQ. Trimming cost V 6 bases and J 1 base; bases outside gene matches: 6. This CDR3 is 14 amino acids long. The DNA for the CDR3 is TGCGCCAGCACCCCCGGGACAGCCCAAGAGACCCAGTACTTC. Protein: CASTPGTAQETQYF.

CDR3 bases: TGTGCCAGCAGCAACTGGGGGACAGCTAACTATGGCTACACCTTC. Encoded protein: CASSNWGTANYGYTF. J is TRBJ1-2 and V is TRBV6-4; 7 positions agree with TRBD1. V shed 6 bases, J shed 0 bases, and the junction held 7 bases outside the gene matches. Germline CDR1 reads MRHNA; CDR2 reads SNTAGT. The CDR3 is 15 residues long.

The chain carries TRBV9 and TRBJ2-5, with a possible D match to TRBD2 (5 bases). Germline V gene sequence: CDR1 SGDLS, CDR2 YYNGEE. The CDR3 runs 15 residues. V lost 3 bases and J 4 bases, leaving 16 bases between the germline ends. Here the CDR3 reads CASSGGVEEAETQYF. The CDR3 bases are TGTGCCAGCAGCGGTGGAGTAGAGGAGGCAGAGACCCAGTACTTC.

The J gene is TRBJ2-5, the V gene TRBV18, with D tentatively TRBD1 (6 bases). Germline V gene lookup returns CDR1 KGHSH and CDR2 LQKENI. CDR3 size: 14 residues. V was pared by 4 bases and J by 5 bases, with 14 bases between. The CDR3 reads CASSLQGLGETQYF. Written as DNA, the CDR3 is TGTGCCAGCTCACTACAGGGATTAGGGGAGACCCAGTACTTC.

The chain combines TRBV9 with TRBJ2-5; possibly TRBD2 for D (7 bases). The tail of the sequence fits TRBJ2-7 better, so the J call may be wrong. The CDR3 runs 16 residues. Germline CDR1 is SGDLS and CDR2 is YYNGEE. The CDR3 sequence is CASSVRVGGGPYEQYF. CDR3 bases: TGTGCCAGCAGCGTAAGGGTGGGAGGGGGTCCCTACGAGCAGTACTTC.

The chain has TRBV5-5 and TRBJ2-2; tentatively, D is TRBD2 (6 bases). Germline V lookup: CDR1 SGHKS, CDR2 YYEKEE (reference sequence). The CDR3 is 15 residues long. V was trimmed by 2 bases and J by 3 bases, leaving 11 bases between them. The CDR3, as DNA: TGTGCCAGCAGCTTACAACTAGCCGACACCGGGGAGCTGTTTTTT. Its translation is CASSLQLADTGELFF.

This chain links TRBV7-8 with TRBJ1-1; D is possibly TRBD1 (6 bases). The CDR3 extends over 14 amino acids. Trimming took off 5 bases at V and 4 bases at J, with 14 bases between the two ends. Germline lookup yields CDR1 SGHVS and CDR2 FQNEAQ. The CDR3: CASSPQGLGTEAFF. Written as DNA, the CDR3 is TGTGCCAGCAGCCCACAGGGTCTTGGCACTGAAGCTTTCTTT. Supplemented by reference TRBV7-8 and TRBJ1-1, the full variable domain reads GAGVSQSPRYKVAKRGQDVALRCDPISGHVSLFWYQQALGQGPEFLTYFQNEAQLDKSGLPSDRFFAERPEGSVSTLKIQRTQQEDSAVYLCASSPQGLGTEAFFGQGTRLTVV.

CDR3 amino acids: CATSRDRVNQPQHF. Written as DNA, the CDR3 is TGTGCCACCAGCAGGGACAGAGTCAATCAGCCCCAGCATTTT. The V and J genes are TRBV15 and TRBJ1-5, with D possibly TRBD1 on 6 matching bases. This CDR3 is built from 14 residues. Germline CDR1 and CDR2: LNHNV and YYDKDF (reference sequence). V dropped 3 bases and J dropped 3 bases, with 9 bases sitting between them.

The V and J genes are TRBV25-1 and TRBJ2-3; TRBD1 aligns across 7 bases. The V and J ends lost 3 bases and 4 bases, in that order; junction bases with no gene match: 4. Germline V gene sequence: CDR1 MGHDK, CDR2 SYGVNS. This CDR3 has 14 amino acids. The CDR3 region is CASSESTGADTQYF. The CDR3 nucleotides are TGTGCCAGCAGTGAGAGCACAGGGGCAGATACGCAGTATTTT.

This CDR3 reads CASSLDRSGDEKLFF. The CDR3 nucleotides are TGTGCCAGCAGCCTCGACAGGTCCGGGGACGAAAAACTGTTTTTT. The V call is TRBV7-9, the J call TRBJ1-4; D possibly corresponds to TRBD1 (6 bases). Trimming stripped 5 bases from V and 8 bases from J, with 18 bases between. The V gene's germline CDR1 is SEHNR and CDR2 FQNEAQ (reference sequence). CDR3 length equals 15 residues.